This entry features one T cell receptor (beta chain) sequence. The sample is drawn from a study of shared clonotypes between healthy human individuals. In the CD4+ fraction, cells were divided into CD45RA+ naive and CD45RA-negative memory subsets. The CDR3 extends over 17 amino acids. V was shortened by 5 bases and J by 3 bases, with 23 bases between the two germline ends. Germline-derived CDR1 and CDR2 are LNHDA and SQIVND (reference sequence). Sequenced by immunoSEQ multiplex PCR; TCRdb stores in-frame clones only, minus some. Among approximately 1.1 million clones listed, 78% were seen once. Sequencing was performed on memory CD4+ T cells from PBMCs. Regarding subset: CD45RA-negative fraction. This clonotype originated in a young man in good health. Some clones in this sample may be carry-over from other donors' samples. This chain connects TRBV19 to TRBJ2-7; possibly TRBD2 for D (6 bases). CDR3 loop: CASSSYLGRGTVYEQYF. CDR3 nucleotides: TGTGCCAGTAGTTCATACCTCGGTCGGGGGACGGTCTACGAGCAGTACTTC.